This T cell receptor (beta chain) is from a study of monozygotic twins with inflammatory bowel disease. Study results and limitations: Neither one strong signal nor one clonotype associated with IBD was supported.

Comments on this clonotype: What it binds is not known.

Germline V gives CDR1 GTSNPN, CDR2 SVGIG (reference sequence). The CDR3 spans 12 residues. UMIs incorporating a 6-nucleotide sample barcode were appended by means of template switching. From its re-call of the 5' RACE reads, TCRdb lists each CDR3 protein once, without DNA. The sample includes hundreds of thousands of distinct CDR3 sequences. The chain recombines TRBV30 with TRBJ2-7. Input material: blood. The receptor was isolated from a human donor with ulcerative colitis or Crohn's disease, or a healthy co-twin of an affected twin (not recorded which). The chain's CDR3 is CAWSRSSYEQYF.